The subject of this entry is one T cell receptor beta chain. Antigen: not known. The data are from a study of blood T cells in healthy people across ages. From germline, CDR1 is SGDLS and CDR2 YYNGEE. CDR3 length equals 17 residues. Study-level points and caveats: Per-million-T-cell TCR beta diversity fell roughly linearly with age.

Using a J-beta primer mix together with a sample-barcoded 5' primer, a second PCR was run for roughly 7 to 12 cycles. TCRdb reprocessed the 5' RACE reads with MiXCR, giving one entry per CDR3 protein. The table lists fewer than 2,000,000 distinct CDR3 sequences, about two fifths of them singletons. All donors came from Russia, were Caucasian and healthy, and spanned ages about 6 to 95. Sequencing was done on a sample of blood. The J gene is TRBJ2-1, the V gene TRBV9; 7 bases fit TRBD2. Gene TRBJ2-7 matches the end of the DNA better, so the J call may be wrong. The receptor was derived from a human donor in good health. The CDR3 nucleotides read TGTGCCAGCAGCCAAACAAGTAGGCGGGGGACCAACAATGAGCAGTACTTC. It translates to CASSQTSRRGTNNEQYF.